This T cell receptor (beta chain) was sequenced in a study of cytomegalovirus exposure and HLA in healthy donors. Study summary: A subsequent analysis reported that the 95 to 150 validation repertoires were produced on the same platform that had also been used for the 666 first-cohort repertoires. Study results and caveats: The study put 150 to 200 TCR beta chains on its list as cytomegalovirus-associated. Reported results showed that the classifier diagnosed cytomegalovirus status with high specificity and sensitivity.

The donors were part of the validation cohort, which consisted of more than 90 subjects and was separate from the first cohort of hundreds of subjects. Assay used: immunoSEQ multiplex PCR; TCRdb lists only in-frame clones, some missing. Of about 120,000 clones listed, more than 70% are singletons. Of note for this clone: Its antigen remains unidentified.

J gave up 6 bases and V 1 base, and 6 bases lay outside the gene matches. The CDR3 length is 16 residues. Germline assignment: CDR1 SGHVS and CDR2 FNYEAQ. The source of this sequence is a young man in good health and CMV-seronegative. The V gene is TRBV7-6, the J gene TRBJ1-6, with TRBD1 matching over 7 bases. Source material: PBMCs. CDR3 nucleotides: TGTGCCAGCAGCTTAGGATTAGGGGGCTCTAATTCACCCCTCCACTTT. This encodes CASSLGLGGSNSPLHF.